This T cell receptor beta chain was obtained from a study of OX40 agonist ivuxolimab in advanced cancers. Study details: Age averaged around 60 years (range roughly 20 to 90), and more than 80% were male. Study conclusions and caveats: At doses 0.1 to 3.0 mg/kg, CD4+ and CD8+ clones expanded. Determination of antigen specificity was not performed for the expanded peripheral T cells.

Sequencing was performed with immunoSEQ multiplex PCR; in TCRdb, only in-frame clones are kept and a portion is missing. This sample has some 41,000 clones; approximately 87% occur once, and the top ten carry 3.5% to 4%. A word on this clone: The antigen is not known.

Enrollment shut out patients with autoimmune disease history or systemic immunosuppression. The ends lost 1 base at V and 3 bases at J; junction bases unmatched: 6. Germline V CDR1 and CDR2: SGHVS, FQNEAQ. The CDR3 is 17 residues long. Here the sequenced sample was CD4+ or CD8+ T cells sorted from blood, taken in a trial of the OX40 agonist ivuxolimab. The TCR originated in an adult with an advanced solid tumor such as melanoma, head and neck, liver or kidney cancer. The genes are TRBV7-8 and TRBJ2-5; 12 bases are a match to TRBD2. CDR3 coding DNA: TGTGCCAGCAGCTTAGGTCAGAGACTAGCGGGAGAAGAGACCCAGTACTTC. Translating gives CASSLGQRLAGEETQYF.